These 14 T cell receptor beta chains were sequenced from one sample in a study of CD8 T cells in Susac syndrome. After extraction with the RNeasy kit, about 0.45 to 1 ug of the RNA was reverse transcribed using random hexamers. MiXCR, applied by TCRdb to the immunoSEQ multiplex PCR reads, yields one record per CDR3 protein. The repertoire includes some 300,000 distinct CDR3 sequences, 70% to 90% of them detected once, and under 0.2% sits in the top ten. Source material: CD8+ T cells from PBMCs. The receptors were gathered from a human donor with multiple sclerosis.

The chain carries TRBV28 and TRBJ1-1; D uncertain. Germline CDR1 MDHEN, CDR2 SYDVKM. The ends were cut back, 8 bases at V and 0 bases at J, with 7 bases in the middle. CDR3 length equals 12 residues. The CDR3 region has the DNA TGTGCCAGCCTCCGCGTGAACACTGAAGCTTTCTTT. Amino acids: CASLRVNTEAFF.

This rearrangement joins TRBV28 to TRBJ2-1, with 12 bases matching TRBD2. From germline, CDR1 is MDHEN and CDR2 SYDVKM. V lost 5 bases and J lost 7; bases outside the gene matches: 9. The CDR3 sequence is 16 residues long. CDR3 coding DNA: TGTGCCAGCAGTCCCTCCGCTAGCGGGGGGGCAAATGAGCAGTTCTTC. The encoded protein is CASSPSASGGANEQFF.

This chain uses TRBV9 with TRBJ1-2; 8 bases agree with TRBD1. Trimming at V came to 2 bases and at J to 3 bases, leaving 6 bases not matched to a gene. This CDR3 is built from 15 residues. Germline CDR1 SGDLS, CDR2 YYNGEE. The CDR3 loop reads CASSVWTGKYYGYTF. Here the CDR3 DNA reads TGTGCCAGCAGCGTTTGGACAGGGAAATACTATGGCTACACCTTC.

The rearrangement uses TRBV5-1 and TRBJ2-7; 11 bases align to TRBD2. Germline CDR1 is SGHRS and CDR2 is YFSETQ. CDR3 length: 16 amino acids. J gave up 3 bases and V 0 bases, and 5 bases lay outside the gene matches. This chain's CDR3 is CASSLDGTSGFYEQYF. The CDR3, as DNA: TGCGCCAGCAGCTTGGACGGGACTAGCGGTTTCTACGAGCAGTACTTC.

CDR3 amino acids: CASSRTSVDVDEQFF. Written as DNA, the CDR3 is TGTGCCAGTAGTCGTACTAGCGTCGATGTCGATGAGCAGTTCTTC. The rearrangement joins TRBV19 to TRBJ2-1, with 7 bases fitting TRBD2. Germline CDR1 is LNHDA and CDR2 is SQIVND (reference sequence). The CDR3 length is 15 residues. Trimming removed 5 bases from V and 8 bases from J; junction bases left unmatched: 12.

The CDR3 sequence is CASSLRGREAFF. The CDR3 DNA is TGTGCCAGCAGTTTACGGGGGCGAGAAGCTTTCTTT. The chain recombines TRBV28 with TRBJ1-1, with D perhaps TRBD1 (6 bases). With 2 bases removed from V and 8 bases from J, the gap between germline ends came to 9 bases. This CDR3 is built from 12 residues. Germline CDR1 is MDHEN and CDR2 is SYDVKM.

The chain employs TRBV7-3 and TRBJ2-3, with TRBD2 identical over 13 bases. The V segment lost 3 bases and the J segment 7 bases; nucleotides outside the gene matches: 4. CDR3 length equals 15 residues. In germline, CDR1 is SGHTA, CDR2 FQGTGA. The CDR3 loop reads CASSLGLAGSYTQYF. The CDR3 DNA sequence: TGTGCCAGCAGCTTGGGACTAGCGGGGTCTTATACGCAGTATTTT.

The chain is built from TRBV20-1 and TRBJ1-4, with D hard to call. This CDR3 spans 16 amino acids. Germline V CDR1 and CDR2: DFQATT, SNEGSKA (reference sequence). The V and J ends lost 3 bases and 0 bases respectively, with 14 bases between them. CDR3: CSASRMAGATNEKLFF. The CDR3 DNA sequence: TGCAGTGCTAGTCGGATGGCGGGAGCAACTAATGAAAAACTGTTTTTT.

V and J are TRBV29-1 and TRBJ2-3, with D perhaps TRBD1 (7 bases). Germline loops: CDR1 SQVTM, CDR2 ANQGSEA. Between the trimmed V and J ends, which lost 5 bases and 6 bases, there was a span of 21 bases. This CDR3 has 15 residues. CDR3: CSVPRAGGGIDTQYF. The CDR3 DNA is TGCAGCGTTCCTCGGGCAGGAGGGGGCATCGATACGCAGTATTTT.

The genes are TRBV3-1 and TRBJ2-5; 8 bases align to TRBD2. Trimming took 1 base from V and 1 from J; bases not matched to a gene: 8. The germline V gene encodes CDR1 LGHDT and CDR2 YNNKEL (reference sequence). The CDR3 spans 17 residues. In nucleotides, the CDR3 is TGTGCCAGCAGCCAAGGCTGGTCCAGCGGGGGCCAAGAGACCCAGTACTTC. It is translated as CASSQGWSSGGQETQYF.

The chain combines TRBV12-3 or TRBV12-4 with TRBJ2-7; D is unresolved. CDR3 size: 13 residues. The V end was cut by 1 base, the J end by 1 base, with 5 bases between. The CDR3 coding sequence is TGTGCCAGCAGTTTAGTAGCATCCTACGAGCAGTACTTC. Encoded protein: CASSLVASYEQYF.

This chain joins TRBV29-1 and TRBJ2-1; D might be TRBD1 (5 bases). CDR1 is SQVTM and CDR2 is ANQGSEA in the germline V gene. The length of the CDR3 is 11 residues. Trimming shortened V by 2 bases and J by 13 bases, and 12 bases separated the two germline ends. The DNA for the CDR3 is TGCAGCGTTGAACCCTCAGGGTTCCAGTTCTTC. Its translation is CSVEPSGFQFF.

Remarks on this clonotype: Germline and junction disagree at one end, which may indicate a read error. The V and J genes are TRBV27 and TRBJ2-7, with D possibly being TRBD2 (7 bases). Germline V gene data show CDR1 as MNHEY and CDR2 as SMNVEV (reference sequence). There are 16 residues in the CDR3. The CDR3 here is CASSPSWGGLTYEQYF. DNA of the CDR3: TGTGCCAGCAGCCCCTCGTGGGGGGGGCTTACCTATGAGCAGTACTTC.

The rearrangement links TRBV28 to TRBJ2-1; D unclear. Looked up from germline, CDR1 is MDHEN and CDR2 is SYDVKM. The CDR3 is 15 residues long. Trimming cost V 7 bases and J 6 bases, with 19 bases left between them. Here the CDR3 DNA reads TGTGCCAGCACCCGATCGTCTGCCCAGAGCAATGAGCAGTTCTTC. Amino acids: CASTRSSAQSNEQFF. Together with reference TRBV28 and TRBJ2-1, the CDR3 gives the full variable domain: DVKVTQSSRYLVKRTGEKVFLECVQDMDHENMFWYRQDPGLGLRLIYFSYDVKMKEKGDIPEGYSVSREKKERFSLILESASTNQTSMYLCASTRSSAQSNEQFFGPGTRLTVL.